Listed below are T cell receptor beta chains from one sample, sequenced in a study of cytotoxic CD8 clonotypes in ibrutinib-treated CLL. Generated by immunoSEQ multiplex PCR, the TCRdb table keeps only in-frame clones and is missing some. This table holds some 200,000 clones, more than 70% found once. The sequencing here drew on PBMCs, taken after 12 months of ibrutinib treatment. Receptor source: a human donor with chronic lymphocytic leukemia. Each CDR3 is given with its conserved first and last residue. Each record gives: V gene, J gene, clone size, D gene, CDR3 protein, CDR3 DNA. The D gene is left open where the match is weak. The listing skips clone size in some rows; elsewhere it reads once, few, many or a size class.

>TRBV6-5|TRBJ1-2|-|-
CASSYQSGQGVYGYTF
TGTGCCAGCAGTTACCAGTCCGGCCAAGGGGTCTATGGCTACACCTTC
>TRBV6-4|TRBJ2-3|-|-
CASSATKGTDTQYF
TGTGCCAGCAGTGCAACAAAGGGGACAGATACGCAGTATTTT
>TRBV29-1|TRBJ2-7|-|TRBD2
CSVLLAGLYEQYF
TGCAGCGTTCTTCTAGCGGGATTGTACGAGCAGTACTTC
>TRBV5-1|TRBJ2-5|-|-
CASSLAESGQETQYF
TGCGCCAGCAGCTTGGCAGAAAGCGGCCAAGAGACCCAGTACTTC
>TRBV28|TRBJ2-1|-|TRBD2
CASRLPRTSGSSYNEQFF
TGTGCCAGCAGACTACCCAGGACTAGCGGGAGCTCCTACAATGAGCAGTTCTTC
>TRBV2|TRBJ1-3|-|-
CASETEVSGNTIYF
TGTGCCAGCGAGACAGAGGTCTCTGGAAACACCATATATTTT
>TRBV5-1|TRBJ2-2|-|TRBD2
CASSLRLAGDNTGELFF
TGCGCCAGCAGCCTTCGACTAGCGGGAGACAACACCGGGGAGCTGTTTTTT
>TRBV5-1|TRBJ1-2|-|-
CASSLREANYGYTF
TGCGCCAGCAGCTTGCGGGAGGCTAACTATGGCTACACCTTC
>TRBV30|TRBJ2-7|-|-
CAWSVGARGYEQYF
TGTGCCTGGAGTGTAGGAGCTAGGGGTTACGAGCAGTACTTC
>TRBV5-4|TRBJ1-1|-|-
CASSLGPDRNTEAFF
TGTGCCAGCAGCTTGGGACCCGACAGGAACACTGAAGCTTTCTTT
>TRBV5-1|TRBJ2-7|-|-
CASSLDSGYEQYF
TGCGCCAGCAGCTTGGACAGCGGCTACGAGCAGTACTTC
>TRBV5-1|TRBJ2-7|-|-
CASSPEGLARYF
TGCGCCAGCAGCCCGGAAGGGCTAGCGCGGTACTTC
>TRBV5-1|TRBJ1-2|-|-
CASSSWTEDYDYTF
TGCGCCAGCAGCTCCTGGACAGAAGACTATGACTACACCTTC
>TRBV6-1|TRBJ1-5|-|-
CASSGEIGQPQHF
TGTGCCAGCAGTGGGGAAATAGGTCAGCCCCAGCATTTT
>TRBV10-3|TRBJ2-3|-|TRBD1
CAISETGSKDTQYF
TGTGCCATCTCTGAGACAGGGTCAAAGGATACGCAGTATTTT
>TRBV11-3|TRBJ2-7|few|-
CASRRFYEQYF
TGTGCCAGCAGGAGATTCTACGAGCAGTACTTC
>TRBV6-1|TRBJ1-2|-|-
CASSPSPNYGYTF
TGTGCCAGCAGTCCCAGTCCTAACTATGGCTACACCTTC
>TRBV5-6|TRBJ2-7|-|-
CASSLAASYEQYF
TGTGCCAGCAGCTTGGCGGCATCCTACGAGCAGTACTTC
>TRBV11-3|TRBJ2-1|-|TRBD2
CASSGSGGPEQFF
TGTGCCAGCAGCGGGTCGGGGGGACCCGAGCAGTTCTTC
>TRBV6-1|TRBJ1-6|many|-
CASKWTADVASPLHF
TGTGCCAGCAAATGGACGGCCGACGTTGCTTCACCCCTCCACTTT
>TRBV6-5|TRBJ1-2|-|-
CASSFADTDGYTF
TGTGCCAGCAGTTTTGCGGACACTGATGGCTACACCTTC
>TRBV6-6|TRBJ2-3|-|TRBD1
CASSPGGGWDTQYF
TGTGCCAGCAGTCCAGGGGGTGGGTGGGATACGCAGTATTTT
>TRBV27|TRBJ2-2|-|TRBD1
CASKEGQGFTGELFF
TGTGCCAGCAAAGAGGGACAGGGGTTCACCGGGGAGCTGTTTTTT
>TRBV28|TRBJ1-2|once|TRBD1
CASSPTGYYGYTF
TGTGCCAGCAGCCCGACAGGGTACTATGGCTACACCTTC
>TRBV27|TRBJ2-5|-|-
CASSLFRGGETQYF
TGTGCCAGCAGTCTATTCAGGGGAGGGGAGACCCAGTACTTC
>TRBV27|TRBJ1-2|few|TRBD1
CASSSPGTAYGYTF
TGTGCCAGCAGCTCCCCCGGGACAGCCTATGGCTACACCTTC
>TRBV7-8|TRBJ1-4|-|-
CASSLAEGPNEKLFF
TGTGCCAGCAGCCTTGCTGAGGGGCCTAATGAAAAACTGTTTTTT